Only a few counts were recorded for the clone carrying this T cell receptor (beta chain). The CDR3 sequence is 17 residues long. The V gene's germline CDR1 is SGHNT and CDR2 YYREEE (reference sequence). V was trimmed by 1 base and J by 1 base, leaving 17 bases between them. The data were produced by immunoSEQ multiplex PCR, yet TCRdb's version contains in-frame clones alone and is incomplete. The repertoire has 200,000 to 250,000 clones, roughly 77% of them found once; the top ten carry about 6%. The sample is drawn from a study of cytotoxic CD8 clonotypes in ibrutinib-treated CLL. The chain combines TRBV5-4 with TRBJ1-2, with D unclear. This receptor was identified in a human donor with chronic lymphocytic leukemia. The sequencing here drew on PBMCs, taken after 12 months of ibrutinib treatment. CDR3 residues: CASSLPDPGVGNYGYTF. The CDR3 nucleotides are TGTGCCAGCAGCTTGCCTGACCCCGGGGTTGGTAACTATGGCTACACCTTC. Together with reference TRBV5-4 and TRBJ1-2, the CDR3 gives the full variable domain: ETGVTQSPTHLIKTRGQQVTLRCSSQSGHNTVSWYQQALGQGPQFIFQYYREEENGRGNFPPRFSGLQFPNYSSELNVNALELDDSALYLCASSLPDPGVGNYGYTFGSGTRLTVV.